This TCR beta chain was documented in a study of blood T cell repertoires in COVID-19. Study-wide context: Samples of COVID-19 (acute and convalescent) were obtained from the United States, Italy and Spain. In each case, the material was cDNA or gDNA derived from T cells, B-cell-depleted T cells, or PBMCs.

As originally analysed: Reference gene primer amplification in the assay estimated nucleated cell counts. Profiling relied on immunoSEQ multiplex PCR, and the TCRdb table lists in-frame clones only, not all of them. The V and J calls and clone size were taken over from that table, and D and trimming were inferred from the DNA. The table includes about 250,000 clones, around nine tenths detected once. CDR1 is SNHLY, CDR2 FYNNEI, per germline. Trimming cost V 6 bases and J 6 bases, with 15 bases left between them. CDR3 size: 14 residues. V and J are TRBV2 and TRBJ2-1; perhaps TRBD2 as D (6 bases). The source of this sequence is a woman aged 55-69 years who had recovered from COVID-19. Sequencing used peripheral blood. This chain's CDR3 is CASRDTGLSNEQFF. DNA of the CDR3: TGTGCCAGCAGGGATACGGGACTTAGCAATGAGCAGTTCTTC.